The 27 T cell receptor beta chains reported below all come from one sample, sequenced in a study of tumor-infiltrating lymphocytes in localized non-small cell lung cancer. TCRdb keeps only in-frame clones here, not all; method: immunoSEQ multiplex PCR. The table lists over 9,500 clones, over 65% of them singletons. What was sequenced was lung tumor tissue. These receptors came from a human donor with non-small cell lung cancer.

The chain links TRBV18 to TRBJ2-1, with TRBD1 matching 7 bases. Trimming cost V 5 bases and J 0 bases; bases outside gene matches: 10. CDR1 and CDR2 (germline): KGHSH, LQKENI. This CDR3 contains 17 residues. CDR3 sequence reads: CASSSPGQAVSYNEQFF. The CDR3 DNA sequence: TGTGCCAGCTCATCGCCAGGACAGGCCGTCTCCTACAATGAGCAGTTCTTC.

A few counts support this clone. J is TRBJ2-3 and V is TRBV27; D is ambiguous. The V end lost 3 bases, the J end lost 3 bases, and 7 bases lay between the germline ends. The germline gives CDR1 MNHEY, CDR2 SMNVEV (reference sequence). The CDR3 loop spans 13 amino acids. The CDR3 loop is CASSFSRTDTQYF. DNA of the CDR3: TGTGCCAGCAGTTTCTCTAGGACAGATACGCAGTATTTT.

The chain joins TRBV7-9 to TRBJ2-7; D might be TRBD1 (5 bases). Germline CDR1 and CDR2: SEHNR and FQNEAQ (reference sequence). V lost 1 base and J lost 3, with 13 bases in between. The CDR3 runs 15 residues. Here the CDR3 reads CASSLGMGPSYEQYF. CDR3 coding DNA: TGTGCCAGCAGCTTAGGAATGGGGCCTAGCTACGAGCAGTACTTC.

J is TRBJ2-3 and V is TRBV29-1, with 9 bases aligning to TRBD2. V lost 5 bases to trimming and J lost 4 bases; unmatched junction nucleotides: 7. CDR1 is SQVTM, CDR2 ANQGSEA, per germline. There are 14 residues in the CDR3. CDR3 amino acids: CSVQGAGGPDTQYF. The CDR3 nucleotides read TGCAGCGTTCAGGGAGCGGGAGGACCAGATACGCAGTATTTT.

The chain links TRBV6-1 to TRBJ2-7; 7 bases match TRBD1. The CDR3 has 13 amino acids. J lost 4 bases, V lost 6 bases, and 6 bases had no gene match. From germline, CDR1 is MNHNS and CDR2 SASEGT. Here the CDR3 reads CASRSGQQYEQYF. The CDR3 DNA reads as TGTGCCAGCAGATCGGGACAGCAGTACGAGCAGTACTTC.

This clone was seen more than once but under ten times. V gene TRBV5-5 combines with J gene TRBJ1-5; no clear D gene. The germline V gene encodes CDR1 SGHKS and CDR2 YYEKEE (reference sequence). This CDR3 contains 11 residues. Trimming pared 6 bases from V and 6 bases from J, leaving 7 bases between. Written as DNA, the CDR3 is TGTGCCAGCACGGGTCTTCAGCCCCAGCATTTT. Encoded protein: CASTGLQPQHF.

This clone was seen a handful of times. The chain couples TRBV7-8 to TRBJ2-2; no clear D gene. Germline loops: CDR1 SGHVS, CDR2 FQNEAQ. This CDR3 contains 12 residues. Trimming stripped 5 bases from V and 3 bases from J, with 4 bases between. The CDR3 sequence: CASSPYTGELFF. The CDR3 DNA reads TGTGCCAGCAGCCCTTACACCGGGGAGCTGTTTTTT.

This clone occurred a few times. This chain connects TRBV28 to TRBJ2-1; the D is unclear. Germline V gene data show CDR1 as MDHEN and CDR2 as SYDVKM. Trimming removed 6 bases from V and 5 bases from J, with 17 bases in between. This CDR3 comprises 15 residues. The CDR3 nucleotides are TGTGCCAGCAGGTATCTACTCCGACCCCACAATGAGCAGTTCTTC. It translates to CASRYLLRPHNEQFF.

The J gene is TRBJ1-5, the V gene TRBV9; D might be TRBD1 (5 bases). CDR3 length: 15 amino acids. Germline CDR1 and CDR2: SGDLS and YYNGEE. Trimming took off 0 bases at V and 5 bases at J, with 12 bases between the two ends. This CDR3 reads CASSVGAGSYQPQHF. The CDR3 DNA reads TGTGCCAGCAGCGTAGGGGCAGGGTCTTATCAGCCCCAGCATTTT.

This clone qualifies as medium-sized (0.01 to 0.1%). V usage is TRBV28 and J usage is TRBJ1-6; D perhaps matches TRBD1 (5 bases). CDR3 size: 14 residues. Germline V gene lookup returns CDR1 MDHEN and CDR2 SYDVKM. V was shortened by 3 bases and J by 10 bases, with 13 bases between the two germline ends. The CDR3, as DNA: TGTGCCAGCAGTTTCCGTGGGGGTGTCTCACCCCTCCACTTT. It encodes CASSFRGGVSPLHF.

This chain joins TRBV7-6 and TRBJ1-6, with D perhaps matching TRBD1 (5 bases). The CDR3 loop spans 17 amino acids. The V end lost 0 bases, the J end lost 5 bases, and 14 bases lay between the germline ends. The germline gives CDR1 SGHVS, CDR2 FNYEAQ. CDR3 nucleotide sequence: TGTGCCAGCAGCTTAGCGCCAGGGCCCAGCAATAATTCACCCCTCCACTTT. Translation gives CASSLAPGPSNNSPLHF.

The chain couples TRBV2 to TRBJ1-1; D remains unclear. Trimming shortened V by 6 bases and J by 6 bases, and 17 bases separated the two germline ends. Germline values: CDR1 SNHLY, CDR2 FYNNEI. The CDR3 runs 14 residues. DNA of the CDR3: TGTGCCAGCAGGGATACGGCCCGGTTCTCTGAAGCTTTCTTT. Amino acids: CASRDTARFSEAFF. Full variable domain (rest looked up from reference TRBV2 and TRBJ1-1): EPEVTQTPSHQVTQMGQEVILRCVPISNHLYFYWYRQILGQKVEFLVSFYNNEISEKSEIFDDQFSVERPDGSNFTLKIRSTKLEDSAMYFCASRDTARFSEAFFGQGTRLTVV.

This clone is medium-sized. CDR3 sequence (DNA): TGCGCCAGCAGCCGGAGCGGGGACCCTAGGGATGAGCAGTTCTTC. This encodes CASSRSGDPRDEQFF. The chain uses TRBV5-1 and TRBJ2-1; TRBD2 aligns across 7 bases. Germline CDR1 reads SGHRS; CDR2 reads YFSETQ. V lost 4 bases, J lost 8 bases, and 12 bases stayed unmatched. This CDR3 is built from 15 residues.

This clone was counted a single time. The V and J genes are TRBV4-1 and TRBJ1-2; 8 bases are a match to TRBD1. V shed 1 base and J 5 bases; nucleotides not matched to a gene: 3. The germline gives CDR1 MGHRA, CDR2 YSYEKL. The CDR3 loop spans 14 amino acids. CDR3 residues: CASSQVWTGYGYTF. CDR3 DNA: TGCGCCAGCAGCCAAGTGTGGACAGGGTATGGCTACACCTTC.

The rearrangement joins TRBV15 to TRBJ1-2, with D perhaps matching TRBD1 (6 bases). Between the trimmed V and J ends, which lost 7 bases and 5 bases, there was a span of 14 bases. This CDR3 spans 13 amino acids. Germline V gives CDR1 LNHNV, CDR2 YYDKDF (reference sequence). The CDR3 nucleotides read TGTGCCACCAAGGGCAGGGGAAATTATGGCTACACCTTC. This translates into CATKGRGNYGYTF.

This clone is labeled as medium-sized (0.01 to 0.1%). The chain couples TRBV28 to TRBJ1-2; D is unclear. The CDR3 loop spans 11 amino acids. Per germline, CDR1 MDHEN and CDR2 SYDVKM. CDR3 amino acids: CVSTSGYGYTF. The CDR3 DNA follows: TGTGTCTCTACCTCTGGCTATGGCTACACCTTC.

This clone occurred a few times. The chain has TRBV4-1 and TRBJ1-2; no clear D. Germline V gene sequence: CDR1 MGHRA, CDR2 YSYEKL. Trimming removed 5 bases at V and 8 bases at J, with 12 bases between. The CDR3 runs 12 residues. The CDR3 sequence is CASSLGPAGYTF. For the CDR3, the DNA is TGCGCCAGCAGCTTAGGGCCGGCGGGCTACACCTTC.

The rearrangement links TRBV7-8 to TRBJ1-1; the match to TRBD1 covers 8 bases. The CDR3 has 15 amino acids. V lost 2 bases and J lost 1; bases outside the gene matches: 3. Germline CDR1 is SGHVS and CDR2 is FQNEAQ. The CDR3 reads CASSLLTGGNTEAFF. CDR3 coding DNA: TGTGCCAGCAGCTTACTAACAGGGGGGAACACTGAAGCTTTCTTT. Full variable domain (remainder filled in from reference TRBV7-8 and TRBJ1-1): GAGVSQSPRYKVAKRGQDVALRCDPISGHVSLFWYQQALGQGPEFLTYFQNEAQLDKSGLPSDRFFAERPEGSVSTLKIQRTQQEDSAVYLCASSLLTGGNTEAFFGQGTRLTVV.

This clone appeared a few times. CDR3 amino acids: CASSLGTYNSPLHF. The CDR3 region has the DNA TGCGCCAGCAGCTTAGGCACGTATAATTCACCCCTCCACTTT. This chain uses TRBV5-1 with TRBJ1-6; D gene uncertain. Germline values: CDR1 SGHRS, CDR2 YFSETQ. The CDR3 has 14 amino acids. Trimming shortened V by 2 bases and J by 4 bases, and 7 bases separated the two germline ends.

This clone was counted once. The genes are TRBV5-4 and TRBJ2-7; TRBD2 aligns across 7 bases. The CDR3 totals 14 residues. Unmatched junction bases numbered 11, after V lost 9 bases and J lost 2 bases. Germline V gene lookup returns CDR1 SGHNT and CDR2 YYREEE (reference sequence). The CDR3 loop is CAIVQRGPAYEQYF. CDR3 coding DNA: TGTGCCATCGTCCAGCGGGGCCCCGCCTACGAGCAGTACTTC.

The chain employs TRBV5-4 and TRBJ2-3; D might be TRBD1 or TRBD2, each matching 5 bases. CDR3 length: 16 amino acids. Germline CDR1 is SGHNT and CDR2 is YYREEE (reference sequence). Trimming stripped 7 bases from V and 2 bases from J, with 20 bases between. CDR3 region: CASSQGTGSNTDTQYF. The DNA of the CDR3 is TGTGCCAGCTCTCAGGGAACGGGAAGTAACACAGATACGCAGTATTTT.

V gene TRBV2 combines with J gene TRBJ1-1; no clear D. Germline V gene data show CDR1 as SNHLY and CDR2 as FYNNEI. This CDR3 is 14 amino acids long. Deletions cut 3 bases from V and 0 bases from J, with 8 bases between. The CDR3 loop is CASSEFGMNTEAFF. DNA for the CDR3: TGTGCCAGCAGTGAGTTTGGTATGAACACTGAAGCTTTCTTT.

The chain couples TRBV7-2 to TRBJ1-5; D not resolved. V dropped 5 bases and J dropped 2 bases, with 10 bases sitting between them. The CDR3 is 14 residues long. Germline loops: CDR1 SGHTA, CDR2 FQGNSA. The CDR3 spells CASSPNGGNQPQHF. In DNA form, the CDR3 reads TGTGCCAGCAGCCCCAACGGGGGCAATCAGCCCCAGCATTTT.

The chain uses TRBV9 and TRBJ2-7; D gene uncertain. Germline CDR1 SGDLS, CDR2 YYNGEE. The CDR3 runs 12 residues. The V gene lost 3 bases and the J gene lost 3 bases, with 7 bases spanning the gap. CDR3 residues: CASSETLYEQYF. The DNA for the CDR3 is TGTGCCAGCAGCGAGACCCTCTACGAGCAGTACTTC.

This clone was picked up a small number of times. The CDR3, as DNA: TGTGCCAGCAGCTTGAGACTAGCGGAAGAGACCCAGTACTTC. Amino acids: CASSLRLAEETQYF. The V gene is TRBV7-2, the J gene TRBJ2-5; TRBD2 agrees at 9 bases. With V trimmed by 3 bases and J by 3 bases, 2 bases remained unmatched. In germline, CDR1 is SGHTA, CDR2 FQGNSA. This CDR3 contains 14 residues.

This rearrangement joins TRBV5-5 to TRBJ2-1; 7 bases are a match to TRBD2. The CDR3 length is 16 residues. V gave up 4 bases and J gave up 0 bases; unmatched junction bases: 7. The germline V gene encodes CDR1 SGHKS and CDR2 YYEKEE (reference sequence). The CDR3 loop reads CASSPRLADSYNEQFF. The CDR3 nucleotides read TGTGCCAGCAGCCCGCGCCTAGCGGACTCCTACAATGAGCAGTTCTTC.

The chain combines TRBV30 with TRBJ2-2; D not certain. Trimming took off 4 bases at V and 7 bases at J, with 13 bases between the two ends. The CDR3 covers 13 residues. Germline values: CDR1 GTSNPN, CDR2 SVGIG (reference sequence). As DNA, the CDR3 is TGTGCCTGGAAAAGAGATTGGAACGGGGAGCTGTTTTTT. The encoded protein is CAWKRDWNGELFF.